These T cell receptor beta chains were read from a single sample in a study of T-cell reconstitution after alpha-beta-depleted transplantation in children. TCRdb reanalysed the PCR reads using MiXCR and keeps one entry per CDR3 protein. This sample has fewer than 750,000 distinct CDR3 sequences, with 25% to 30% found just once. Sequencing used PBMCs, obtained before TCRalphabeta/CD19-depleted stem cell transplant. The receptors shown here come from a boy less than two years old with Wiskott-Aldrich syndrome, due to receive a stem cell transplant. CDR3s include the opening cysteine and the closing phenylalanine or tryptophan. D genes are given only for firm matches. Clone size is shown for a subset of rows, as once, few, many or a class of expanded clone.

TRBJ1-1	TRBV29-1	-	-	CSVGGEGITEAFF	TGCAGCGTTGGTGGTGAGGGAATCACTGAAGCTTTCTTT
TRBJ2-1	TRBV5-1	-	-	CATASISGNNEQFF	TGCGCCACCGCATCTATTAGCGGCAACAATGAGCAGTTCTTC
TRBJ1-3	TRBV5-1	-	-	CASSLEDGGNTIYF	TGCGCCAGCAGCTTAGAGGACGGAGGAAACACCATATATTTT
TRBJ2-2	TRBV7-9	TRBD2	-	CASSWWTSINTGELFF	TGTGCCAGCAGCTGGTGGACTAGCATCAACACCGGGGAGCTGTTTTTT
TRBJ2-1	TRBV10-3	TRBD1	few	CAIKPGQGYNEQFF	TGTGCCATCAAACCGGGACAGGGCTACAATGAGCAGTTCTTC
TRBJ2-7	TRBV9	-	-	CASSVGVRSGHSYEQYF	TGTGCCAGCAGCGTAGGCGTGCGGAGCGGACACTCCTACGAGCAGTACTTC
TRBJ2-1	TRBV12-3/TRBV12-4	-	once	CAGSPPSRGNYNEQFF	TGTGCCGGCAGTCCCCCCTCAAGGGGTAACTACAATGAGCAGTTCTTC
TRBJ2-1	TRBV24-1	-	few	CATSLNSYNEQFF	TGTGCCACCAGTCTGAACTCCTACAATGAGCAGTTCTTC
TRBJ2-5	TRBV7-9	-	-	CASSLAPGKGEETQYF	TGTGCCAGCAGCTTAGCGCCCGGAAAAGGGGAAGAGACCCAGTACTTC
TRBJ2-3	TRBV3-1	-	-	CASSRQTAFNTDTQYF	TGTGCCAGCAGCCGCCAAACGGCGTTCAACACAGATACGCAGTATTTT
TRBJ2-5	TRBV20-1	TRBD2	few	CSVGLAGGRETQYF	TGCAGTGTCGGACTAGCGGGAGGGAGAGAGACCCAGTACTTC
TRBJ2-1	TRBV5-6	TRBD1	few	CASSRGQVNEQFF	TGTGCCAGCAGCAGGGGACAGGTTAATGAGCAGTTCTTC
TRBJ2-1	TRBV11-2	-	-	CASSLGVGNNNEQFF	TGTGCCAGCAGCTTAGGGGTGGGCAACAACAATGAGCAGTTCTTC
TRBJ2-3	TRBV20-1	TRBD2	few	CSALRLAGADTQYF	TGCAGTGCTCTCCGACTAGCGGGAGCAGATACGCAGTATTTT
TRBJ2-1	TRBV7-2	-	few	CASRSGIYNEQFF	TGTGCCAGCAGGTCAGGAATCTACAATGAGCAGTTCTTC
TRBJ1-6	TRBV7-9	-	few	CASSLETNSPLHF	TGTGCCAGCAGCTTAGAAACAAATTCACCCCTCCACTTT
TRBJ2-1	TRBV3-1	-	few	CASSLGRDAYNEQFF	TGTGCCAGCAGCCTCGGGAGAGACGCCTACAATGAGCAGTTCTTC
TRBJ2-1	TRBV5-1	-	-	CASSLAFNNEQFF	TGCGCCAGCAGCTTGGCTTTCAACAATGAGCAGTTCTTC
TRBJ1-6	TRBV5-1	TRBD1	few	CASSPTGGEGSPLHF	TGCGCCAGCAGCCCGACAGGGGGCGAGGGTTCACCCCTCCACTTT
TRBJ2-1	TRBV27	-	few	CASSFPTGEQFF	TGTGCCAGCAGTTTCCCCACTGGAGAGCAGTTCTTC
TRBJ2-1	TRBV11-2	-	few	CASSFSLNEQFF	TGTGCCAGCAGCTTCTCTCTGAATGAGCAGTTCTTC
TRBJ2-1	TRBV15	TRBD2	-	CATSRGTSGRTNEQFF	TGTGCCACCAGCAGAGGTACTAGCGGGAGAACGAATGAGCAGTTCTTC
TRBJ2-5	TRBV7-2	-	-	CASSLVGAQGQETQYF	TGTGCCAGCAGCTTAGTAGGGGCACAGGGTCAAGAGACCCAGTACTTC
TRBJ2-5	TRBV6-5	-	-	CASSYVGGETQYF	TGTGCCAGCAGTTATGTAGGGGGAGAGACCCAGTACTTC
TRBJ2-2	TRBV5-1	TRBD1	-	CASSLLGTGNTGELFF	TGCGCCAGCAGCTTGTTGGGGACAGGGAACACCGGGGAGCTGTTTTTT
TRBJ2-7	TRBV5-4	TRBD2	-	CASSFSGSLYEQYF	TGTGCCAGCAGCTTCAGCGGGAGCCTCTACGAGCAGTACTTC
TRBJ2-5	TRBV5-5	-	few	CASSLVSAQETQYF	TGTGCCAGCAGCTTGGTTTCGGCTCAAGAGACCCAGTACTTC
TRBJ2-1	TRBV11-1	-	-	CASSLALRFEGGGTEQFF	TGTGCCAGCAGCTTAGCGCTTCGTTTCGAGGGAGGGGGGACTGAGCAGTTCTTC
TRBJ1-1	TRBV4-1	-	few	CASSQDGLGRSEAFF	TGCGCCAGCAGCCAAGATGGGCTGGGGCGCTCTGAAGCTTTCTTT
TRBJ2-7	TRBV27	-	many	CASSLGFGYEQYF	TGTGCCAGCAGTTTAGGTTTTGGCTACGAGCAGTACTTC
TRBJ1-5	TRBV5-1	-	few	CASSLEGPSNQPQHF	TGCGCCAGCAGCTTGGAAGGGCCCAGCAATCAGCCCCAGCATTTT
TRBJ2-3	TRBV5-1	-	few	CASSPSLGADTQYF	TGCGCCAGCAGCCCGTCTCTAGGCGCAGATACGCAGTATTTT
TRBJ2-6	TRBV3-1	-	-	CASSQVPGNSGANVLTF	TGTGCCAGCAGCCAAGTTCCAGGGAACTCTGGGGCCAACGTCCTGACTTTC
TRBJ2-2	TRBV7-2	-	few	CASSLIALPTGELFF	TGTGCCAGCAGCTTAATAGCTCTACCTACCGGGGAGCTGTTTTTT
TRBJ2-2	TRBV5-1	TRBD1	few	CASSAPGQGNTGELFF	TGCGCCAGCAGCGCTCCGGGACAGGGGAACACCGGGGAGCTGTTTTTT
TRBJ1-1	TRBV9	TRBD1	few	CASSTLDRVSEAFF	TGTGCCAGCAGTACCTTGGACAGGGTGTCTGAAGCTTTCTTT
TRBJ2-2	TRBV5-1	-	-	CASSLGTFNTGELFF	TGCGCCAGCAGCTTAGGGACTTTCAACACCGGGGAGCTGTTTTTT
TRBJ2-1	TRBV7-9	TRBD2	-	CASSRGGERKDEQFF	TGTGCCAGCAGCCGGGGGGGGGAGAGGAAGGATGAGCAGTTCTTC
TRBJ2-1	TRBV9	TRBD2	few	CASSVDSGRHNEQFF	TGTGCCAGCAGCGTAGATAGCGGGAGACACAATGAGCAGTTCTTC
TRBJ2-7	TRBV5-1	TRBD1	-	CASIDGRDSFYEQYF	TGCGCCAGCATCGACGGACGGGACAGTTTTTACGAGCAGTACTTC
TRBJ2-1	TRBV20-1	-	-	CSARLPLPVYEQFF	TGCAGTGCTAGACTCCCCCTACCGGTATATGAGCAGTTCTTC